A selection of T cell receptor beta chains follows, all from one sample in a study of shared clonotypes between healthy human individuals. Using immunoSEQ multiplex PCR, the repertoire was profiled, and TCRdb retains in-frame clones only, with some absent. The sample contains around 2.1 million clones, about 94% of which appear only once. The sequencing input was naive CD4+ T cells sorted from blood. The receptors were sampled from a man younger than 35 in good health. CDR3s include the opening cysteine and the closing phenylalanine or tryptophan. The D gene is left open where the match is weak. Clone size is given for some rows only: seen once, a few or many times, or a class if the clone is expanded.

CDR3aa,CDR3nt,abundance,d_gene,v_gene,j_gene
CASSYRNQGGYGYTF,TGTGCCAGCAGTTACCGGAATCAGGGTGGCTATGGCTACACCTTC,NA,NA,TRBV6-5,TRBJ1-2
CASRSAGQNTDTQYF,TGCGCCAGCAGATCCGCGGGACAGAACACAGATACGCAGTATTTT,NA,NA,TRBV10-2,TRBJ2-3
CASSYLDRAEAFF,TGTGCCAGCAGCTACCTGGACCGGGCTGAAGCTTTCTTT,NA,NA,TRBV5-6,TRBJ1-1
CASKMSGVNTGELFF,TGTGCCAGCAAAATGAGCGGGGTGAACACCGGGGAGCTGTTTTTT,NA,TRBD2,TRBV28,TRBJ2-2
CSLTGGETQYF,TGCAGTCTTACAGGGGGCGAGACCCAGTACTTC,NA,TRBD1,TRBV20-1,TRBJ2-5
CASSLVAGSDEQYF,TGCGCCAGCAGCTTGGTGGCAGGGTCCGACGAGCAGTACTTC,NA,NA,TRBV5-1,TRBJ2-7
CSAPGRLSYEQYF,TGCAGCGCTCCGGGGAGGCTCTCCTACGAGCAGTACTTC,once,NA,TRBV29-1,TRBJ2-7
CAISEKWNTEAFF,TGTGCCATCAGTGAGAAATGGAACACTGAAGCTTTCTTT,NA,NA,TRBV10-3,TRBJ1-1
CASSPGWPEQYF,TGCGCCAGCAGCCCCGGTTGGCCTGAGCAGTACTTC,NA,NA,TRBV10-1,TRBJ2-7
CASSLATSGRWHEQFF,TGTGCCAGCAGCTTAGCGACTAGCGGGAGGTGGCATGAGCAGTTCTTC,NA,TRBD2,TRBV7-2,TRBJ2-1
CAWRALGGGNEKLFF,TGTGCCTGGAGGGCTTTGGGAGGGGGTAATGAAAAACTGTTTTTT,NA,NA,TRBV30,TRBJ1-4
CASSRRDRGTYGYTF,TGTGCCAGTAGTAGAAGGGACAGGGGGACCTATGGCTACACCTTC,once,TRBD1,TRBV19,TRBJ1-2
CASSEGRGGNTIYF,TGCGCCAGCAGCGAGGGACGGGGTGGAAACACCATATATTTT,once,NA,TRBV5-1,TRBJ1-3
CASSLRGGTDRAYF,TGTGCCAGCAGTTTAAGAGGGGGGACAGACCGGGCGTACTTC,NA,NA,TRBV28,TRBJ2-5
CASSQGGGLAEETQYF,TGCGCCAGCAGCCAAGGTGGAGGACTAGCGGAAGAGACCCAGTACTTC,once,TRBD2,TRBV4-1,TRBJ2-5
CASTPLGGRGYTF,TGTGCCAGCACCCCTTTGGGGGGAAGAGGCTACACCTTC,NA,NA,TRBV2,TRBJ1-2
CASRGGYGYTF,TGTGCCAGCCGGGGTGGCTATGGCTACACCTTC,NA,NA,TRBV28,TRBJ1-2
CASSSTSGSSEQFF,TGTGCCAGCAGTTCGACTAGCGGGTCAAGTGAGCAGTTCTTC,once,TRBD2,TRBV6-5,TRBJ2-1
CASSDQSKDNTEAFF,TGCGCCAGCAGCGACCAATCCAAAGATAACACTGAAGCTTTCTTT,NA,NA,TRBV4-1,TRBJ1-1
CASSSEQGRATEAFF,TGTGCCAGCAGTTCCGAACAGGGGAGAGCCACTGAAGCTTTCTTT,NA,TRBD1,TRBV6-5,TRBJ1-1
CASSPGQTSYEQYF,TGTGCCAGCAGCCCAGGACAGACCTCCTACGAGCAGTACTTC,NA,NA,TRBV7-8,TRBJ2-7
CASSSVGNQPQHF,TGTGCCAGCAGCTCAGTGGGCAATCAGCCCCAGCATTTT,NA,NA,TRBV13,TRBJ1-5
CASSPGPSSYNSPLHF,TGTGCCAGCAGCCCCGGGCCAAGCTCCTATAATTCACCCCTCCACTTT,NA,NA,TRBV5-4,TRBJ1-6
CASSRLSVAQHF,TGTGCCAGCAGCCGACTTTCGGTGGCCCAGCATTTT,NA,NA,TRBV6-6,TRBJ1-5
CASSLPLGEQYF,TGTGCCAGCAGCTTACCGTTGGGGGAGCAGTACTTC,NA,NA,TRBV7-9,TRBJ2-7
CASVLLLGTDTQYF,TGTGCCAGCGTCCTACTTCTCGGTACAGATACGCAGTATTTT,NA,NA,TRBV6-6,TRBJ2-3
CASSWTSGGETQYF,TGTGCCAGCAGCTGGACTAGCGGGGGAGAGACCCAGTACTTC,NA,TRBD2,TRBV2,TRBJ2-5
CASNRQGVGEKLFF,TGTGCCAGCAACCGACAGGGGGTGGGAGAAAAACTGTTTTTT,NA,TRBD1,TRBV6-1,TRBJ1-4
CASSSPRDSTDTQYF,TGTGCCAGCAGCTCCCCGCGGGATAGCACAGATACGCAGTATTTT,NA,NA,TRBV5-4,TRBJ2-3
CASRPGHDTGELFF,TGTGCCAGCAGGCCGGGACACGACACCGGGGAGCTGTTTTTT,NA,NA,TRBV11-2,TRBJ2-2
CASSSYTDTQYF,TGTGCCAGCAGCTCTTACACAGATACGCAGTATTTT,NA,NA,TRBV7-9,TRBJ2-3
CASSFSDPILPDF,TGTGCCAGCAGTTTCTCGGACCCTATTCTTCCTGACTTC,NA,NA,TRBV27,TRBJ2-7
CASSREHPNTEAFF,TGTGCCAGCAGCCGAGAACATCCGAACACTGAAGCTTTCTTT,NA,NA,TRBV4-2,TRBJ1-1
CAISESFWADSNLGYYEQYF,TGTGCCATCAGTGAGTCCTTTTGGGCGGACTCAAATTTAGGGTACTACGAGCAGTACTTC,NA,NA,TRBV10-3,TRBJ2-7
CAWSQGGGQPQHF,TGTGCCTGGAGTCAAGGGGGAGGCCAGCCCCAGCATTTT,NA,NA,TRBV30,TRBJ1-5
CASSYNGQGSGEKLFF,TGTGCCAGCAGTTACAACGGACAGGGGAGCGGTGAAAAACTGTTTTTT,once,TRBD1,TRBV6-5,TRBJ1-4
CAISIRGRGETQYF,TGTGCCATCAGTATCAGGGGGCGCGGAGAGACCCAGTACTTC,once,TRBD1,TRBV10-3,TRBJ2-5
CAIRGHHDNEQFF,TGTGCCATCAGGGGCCACCACGACAATGAGCAGTTCTTC,NA,NA,TRBV10-3,TRBJ2-1
CSARRPSGNTIYF,TGCAGCGCCCGCCGGCCCTCTGGAAACACCATATATTTT,NA,NA,TRBV29-1,TRBJ1-3